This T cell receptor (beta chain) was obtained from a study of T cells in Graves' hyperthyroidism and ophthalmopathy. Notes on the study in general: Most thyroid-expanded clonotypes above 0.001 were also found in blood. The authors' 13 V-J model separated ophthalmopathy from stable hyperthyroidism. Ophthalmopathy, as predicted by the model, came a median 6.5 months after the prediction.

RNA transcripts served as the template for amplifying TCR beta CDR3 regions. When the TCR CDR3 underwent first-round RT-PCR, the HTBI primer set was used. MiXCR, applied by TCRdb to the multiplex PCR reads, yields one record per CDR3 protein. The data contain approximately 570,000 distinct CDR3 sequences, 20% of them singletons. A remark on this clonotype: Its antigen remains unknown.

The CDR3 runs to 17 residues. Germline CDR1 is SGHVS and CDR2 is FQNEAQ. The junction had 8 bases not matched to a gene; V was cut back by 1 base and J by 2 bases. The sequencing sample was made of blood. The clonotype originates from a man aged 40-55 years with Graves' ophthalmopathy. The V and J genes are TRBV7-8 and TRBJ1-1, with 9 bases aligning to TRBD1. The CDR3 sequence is CASSLGWTGDFNTEAFF. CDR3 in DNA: TGTGCCAGCAGCTTAGGGTGGACAGGGGACTTTAACACTGAAGCTTTCTTT.